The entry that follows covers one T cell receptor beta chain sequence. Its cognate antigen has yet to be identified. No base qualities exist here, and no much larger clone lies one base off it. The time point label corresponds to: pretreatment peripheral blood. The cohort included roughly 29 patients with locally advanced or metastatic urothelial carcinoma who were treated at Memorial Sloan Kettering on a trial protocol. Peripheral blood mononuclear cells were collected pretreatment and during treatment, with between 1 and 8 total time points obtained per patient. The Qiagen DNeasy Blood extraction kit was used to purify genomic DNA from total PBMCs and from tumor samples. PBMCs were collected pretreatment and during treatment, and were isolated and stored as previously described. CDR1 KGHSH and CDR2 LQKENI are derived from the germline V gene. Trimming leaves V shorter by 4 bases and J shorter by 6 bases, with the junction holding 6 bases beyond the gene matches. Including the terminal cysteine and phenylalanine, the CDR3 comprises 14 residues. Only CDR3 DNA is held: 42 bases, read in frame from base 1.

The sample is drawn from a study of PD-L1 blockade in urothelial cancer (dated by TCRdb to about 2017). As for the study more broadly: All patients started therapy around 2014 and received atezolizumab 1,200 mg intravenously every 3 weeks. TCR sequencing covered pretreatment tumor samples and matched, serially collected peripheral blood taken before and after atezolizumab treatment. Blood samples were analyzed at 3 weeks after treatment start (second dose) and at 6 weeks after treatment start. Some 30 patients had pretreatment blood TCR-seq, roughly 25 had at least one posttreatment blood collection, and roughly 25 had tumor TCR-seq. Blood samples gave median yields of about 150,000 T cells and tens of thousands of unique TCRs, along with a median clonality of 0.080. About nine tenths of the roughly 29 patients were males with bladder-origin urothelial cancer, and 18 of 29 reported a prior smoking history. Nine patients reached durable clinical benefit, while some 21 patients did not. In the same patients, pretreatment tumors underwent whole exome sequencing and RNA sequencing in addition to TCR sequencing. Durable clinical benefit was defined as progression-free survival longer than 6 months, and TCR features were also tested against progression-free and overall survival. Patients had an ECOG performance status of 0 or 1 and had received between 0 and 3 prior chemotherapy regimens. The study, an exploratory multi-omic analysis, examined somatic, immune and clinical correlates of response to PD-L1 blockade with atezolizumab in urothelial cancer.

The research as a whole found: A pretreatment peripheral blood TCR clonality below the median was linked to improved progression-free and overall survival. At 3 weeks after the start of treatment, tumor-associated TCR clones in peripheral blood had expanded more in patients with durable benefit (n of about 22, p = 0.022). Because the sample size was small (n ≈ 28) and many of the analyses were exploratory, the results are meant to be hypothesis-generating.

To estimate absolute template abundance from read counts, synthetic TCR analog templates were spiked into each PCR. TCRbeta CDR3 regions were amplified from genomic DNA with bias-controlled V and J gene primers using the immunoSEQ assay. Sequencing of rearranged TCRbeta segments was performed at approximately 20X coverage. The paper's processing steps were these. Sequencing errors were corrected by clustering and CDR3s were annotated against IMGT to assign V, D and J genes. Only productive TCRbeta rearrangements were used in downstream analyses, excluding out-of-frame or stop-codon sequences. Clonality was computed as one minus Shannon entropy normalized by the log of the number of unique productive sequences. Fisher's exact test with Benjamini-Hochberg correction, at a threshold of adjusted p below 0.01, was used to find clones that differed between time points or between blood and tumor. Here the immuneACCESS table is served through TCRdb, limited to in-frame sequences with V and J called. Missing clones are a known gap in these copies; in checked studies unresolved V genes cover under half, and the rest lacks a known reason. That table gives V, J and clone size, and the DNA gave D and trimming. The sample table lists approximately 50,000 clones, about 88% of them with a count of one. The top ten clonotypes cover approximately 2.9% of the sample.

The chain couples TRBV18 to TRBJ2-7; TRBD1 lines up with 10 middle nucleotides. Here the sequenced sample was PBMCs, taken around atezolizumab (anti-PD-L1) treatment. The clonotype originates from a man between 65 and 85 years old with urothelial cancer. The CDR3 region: CASSLGQGVSEQYF. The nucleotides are TGTGCCAGCTCACTAGGACAGGGGGTCTCCGAGCAGTACTTC. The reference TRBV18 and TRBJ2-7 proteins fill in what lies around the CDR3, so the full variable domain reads NAGVMQNPRHLVRRRGQEARLRCSPMKGHSHVYWYRQLPEEGLKFMVYLQKENIIDESGMPKERFSAEFPKEGPSILRIQQVVRGDSAAYFCASSLGQGVSEQYFGPGTRLTVT.